The sequence of this T cell receptor beta chain was determined in a study of cytomegalovirus exposure and HLA in healthy donors. As to this clone: Antigen unknown.

This CDR3 has 17 amino acids. Germline V gene lookup returns CDR1 LNHNV and CDR2 YYDKDF (reference sequence). Trimming removed 3 bases at V and 7 bases at J, with 22 bases between. It was with 60 Vbeta and 13 Jbeta primers that the PCR ran. Here immunoSEQ multiplex PCR was the method, and the copy in TCRdb shows in-frame clones only, minus some. This sample has about 100,000 clones, with around 81% found just once. The study's findings and limits: There were a few CMV-associated chains whose specificity for CMV antigens was confirmed in vitro. Association of a missense DCLRE1C variant with TCR beta V- and J-gene trimming was reported in a later analysis. Later on, analysis showed that most CMV-associated TCR beta chains appeared to be HLA-restricted.

The sequenced material came from PBMCs. This chain connects TRBV15 to TRBJ2-1; tentative D call: TRBD2 (6 bases). This TCR derives from a woman in her 70s in good health and CMV-seropositive. The CDR3 DNA reads TGTGCCACCAGCAGGACCTCCGGGACTGGGTTTTTGAATGAGCAGTTCTTC. This translates into CATSRTSGTGFLNEQFF.